This T cell receptor (beta chain) is drawn from a study of cytomegalovirus exposure and HLA in healthy donors. Findings of the study overall: It was assumed in the presence/absence analyses that sequencing depth was roughly uniform across donors. Under in vitro conditions, three CMV-associated chains were confirmed as specific for CMV antigens. It was likely that a cluster of highly shared sequence variants was a sequencing artifact.

Vbeta (60) and Jbeta (13) primers were used in the PCR. Original analysis: Unique TCR beta chains totaled 65 million to 95 million in a later count, with about 11 million of them shared. Clones were sequenced by immunoSEQ multiplex PCR, and TCRdb holds only the in-frame ones, with some missing. V and J calls and clone size are those listed in that table; D and trimming were worked out from the DNA. The data hold 170,000 or so clones, with around 80% observed a single time. Details on this clone: What it recognizes is unknown.

Germline values: CDR1 SQVTM, CDR2 ANQGSEA. The V end lost 7 bases, the J end lost 2 bases, and 8 bases lay between the germline ends. The CDR3 runs to 11 residues. Input material: PBMCs. V is TRBV29-1 and J is TRBJ2-5; D remains unclear. This sequence was found in a woman between 25 and 40 years old in good health and CMV-seropositive. In nucleotides, the CDR3 is TGCAGCGCTGATTTACAAGAGACCCAGTACTTC. It yields the protein CSADLQETQYF.